This entry describes one T cell receptor beta chain. Its antigen is not identified. Germline lookup yields CDR1 LNHNV and CDR2 YYDKDF (reference sequence). The CDR3 is 11 residues long. The ends were cut back, 8 bases at V and 4 bases at J, with 8 bases in the middle. The sample belongs to a study of shared clonotypes between healthy human individuals. Notes on the study in general: Clonotypes shared by all four sorted-subset donors had higher generation probabilities than non-shared clonotypes. Sharing across four donors was seen in 4% to 5.5% of naive CD4 clonotypes.

Naive CD8 cells, CD45RO-negative and positively selected for CCR7, excluded terminally differentiated effector memory CD45RA+ cells. Every subset had its genomic DNA shared out evenly among several immunoSEQ plates. Using immunoSEQ multiplex PCR, the repertoire was profiled, and TCRdb retains in-frame clones only, with some absent. Of about 1.9 million clones listed, approximately 92% are singletons. The material sequenced was naive CD8+ T cells from PBMCs. The receptor was isolated from a man aged 18 to 30 in good health. Some clones in this sample may be carry-over from other donors' samples. The J gene is TRBJ1-2, the V gene TRBV15; a weak D match, TRBD1 (5 bases). CDR3 in DNA: TGTGCCACCCGACAGCTCTATGGCTACACCTTC. It codes for CATRQLYGYTF.